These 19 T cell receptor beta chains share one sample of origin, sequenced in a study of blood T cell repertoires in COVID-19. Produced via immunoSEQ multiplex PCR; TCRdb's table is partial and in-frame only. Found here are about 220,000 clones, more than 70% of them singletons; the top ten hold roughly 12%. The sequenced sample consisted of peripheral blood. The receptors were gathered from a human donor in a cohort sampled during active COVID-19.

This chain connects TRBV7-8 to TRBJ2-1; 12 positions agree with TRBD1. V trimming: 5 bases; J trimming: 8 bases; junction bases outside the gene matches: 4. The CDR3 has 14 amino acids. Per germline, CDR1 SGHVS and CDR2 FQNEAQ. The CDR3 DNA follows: TGTGCCAGCAGCCTCGGGACAGGGGGCCATGAGCAGTTCTTC. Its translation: CASSLGTGGHEQFF. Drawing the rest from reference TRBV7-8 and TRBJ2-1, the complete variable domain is GAGVSQSPRYKVAKRGQDVALRCDPISGHVSLFWYQQALGQGPEFLTYFQNEAQLDKSGLPSDRFFAERPEGSVSTLKIQRTQQEDSAVYLCASSLGTGGHEQFFGPGTRLTVL.

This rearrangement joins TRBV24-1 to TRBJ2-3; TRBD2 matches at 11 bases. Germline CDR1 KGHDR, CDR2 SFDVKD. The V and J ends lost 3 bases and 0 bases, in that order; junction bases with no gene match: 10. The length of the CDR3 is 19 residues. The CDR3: CATSDKGSTSGISTDTQYF. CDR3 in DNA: TGTGCCACCAGTGATAAAGGGTCGACTAGCGGGATTAGCACAGATACGCAGTATTTT.

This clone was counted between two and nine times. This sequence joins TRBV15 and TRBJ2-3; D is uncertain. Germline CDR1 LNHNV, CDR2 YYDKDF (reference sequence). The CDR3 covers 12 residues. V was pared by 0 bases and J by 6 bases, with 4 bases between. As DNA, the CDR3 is TGTGCCACCAGCAGAGAGAGGGATACGCAGTATTTT. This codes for CATSRERDTQYF. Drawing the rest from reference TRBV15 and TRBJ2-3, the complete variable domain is DAMVIQNPRYQVTQFGKPVTLSCSQTLNHNVMYWYQQKSSQAPKLLFHYYDKDFNNEADTPDNFQSRRPNTSFCFLDIRSPGLGDTAMYLCATSRERDTQYFGPGTRLTVL.

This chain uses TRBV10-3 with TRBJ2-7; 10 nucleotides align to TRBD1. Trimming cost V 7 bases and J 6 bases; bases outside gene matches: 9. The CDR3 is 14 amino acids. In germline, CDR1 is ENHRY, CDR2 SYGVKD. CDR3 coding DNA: TGTGCCATCACTCCCGGGACAGGGGAGTCCGAGCAGTACTTC. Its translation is CAITPGTGESEQYF.

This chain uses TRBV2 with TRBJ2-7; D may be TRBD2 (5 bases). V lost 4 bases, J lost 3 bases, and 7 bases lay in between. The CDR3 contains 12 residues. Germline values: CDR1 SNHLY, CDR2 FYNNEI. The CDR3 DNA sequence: TGTGCCAGCAGTGCGGGATTCTACGAGCAGTACTTC. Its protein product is CASSAGFYEQYF.

In DNA, the CDR3 is TGCAGCGTTGAAGGGACAGGAAGAACTGAAGCTTTCTTT. Its protein product is CSVEGTGRTEAFF. V and J are TRBV29-1 and TRBJ1-1; 7 nucleotides agree with TRBD1. Germline-derived CDR1 and CDR2 are SQVTM and ANQGSEA. J lost 5 bases, V lost 1 base, and 4 bases had no gene match. This CDR3 comprises 13 residues.

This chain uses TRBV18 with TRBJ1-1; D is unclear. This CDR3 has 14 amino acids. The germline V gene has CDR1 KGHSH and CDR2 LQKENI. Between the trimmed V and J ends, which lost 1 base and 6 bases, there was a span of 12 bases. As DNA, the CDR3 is TGTGCCAGCTCACCACGGCGGGAAGCCTCTGAAGCTTTCTTT. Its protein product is CASSPRREASEAFF.

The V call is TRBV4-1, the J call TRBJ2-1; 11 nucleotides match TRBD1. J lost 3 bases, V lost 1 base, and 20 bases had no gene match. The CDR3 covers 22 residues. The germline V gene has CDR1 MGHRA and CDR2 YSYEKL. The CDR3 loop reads CASSQVQVMDRGRLFRYNEQFF. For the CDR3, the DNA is TGCGCCAGCAGCCAAGTCCAGGTCATGGACAGGGGGCGTCTTTTTCGCTACAATGAGCAGTTCTTC.

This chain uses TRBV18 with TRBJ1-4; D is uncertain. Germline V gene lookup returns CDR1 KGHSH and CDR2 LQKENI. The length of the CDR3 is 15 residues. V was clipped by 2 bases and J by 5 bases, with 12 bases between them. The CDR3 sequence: CASSPAEALNEKLFF. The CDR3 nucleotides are TGTGCCAGCTCACCAGCGGAGGCCCTAAATGAAAAACTGTTTTTT.

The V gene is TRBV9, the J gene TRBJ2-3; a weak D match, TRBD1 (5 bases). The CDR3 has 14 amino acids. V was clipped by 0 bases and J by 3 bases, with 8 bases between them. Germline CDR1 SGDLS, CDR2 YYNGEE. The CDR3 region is CASSVASGTDTQYF. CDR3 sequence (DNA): TGTGCCAGCAGCGTAGCGTCAGGGACAGATACGCAGTATTTT.

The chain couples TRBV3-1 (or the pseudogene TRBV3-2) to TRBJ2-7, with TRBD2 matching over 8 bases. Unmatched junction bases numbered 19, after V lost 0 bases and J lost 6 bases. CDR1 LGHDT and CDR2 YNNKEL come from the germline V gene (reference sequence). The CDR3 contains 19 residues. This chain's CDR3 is CASSQDTHLRRGALSEQYF. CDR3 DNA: TGTGCCAGCAGCCAAGATACCCATCTAAGGCGGGGGGCCCTAAGCGAGCAGTACTTC.

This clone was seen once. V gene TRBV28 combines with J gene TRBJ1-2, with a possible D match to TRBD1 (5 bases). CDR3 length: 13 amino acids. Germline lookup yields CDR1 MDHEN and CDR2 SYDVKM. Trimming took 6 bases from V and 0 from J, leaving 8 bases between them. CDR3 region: CASRKGPNYGYTF. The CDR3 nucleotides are TGTGCCAGCAGGAAGGGGCCTAACTATGGCTACACCTTC.

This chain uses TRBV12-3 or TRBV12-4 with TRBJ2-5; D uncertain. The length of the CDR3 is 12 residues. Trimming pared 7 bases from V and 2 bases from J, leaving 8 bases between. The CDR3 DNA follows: TGTGCCAGCAATGGAGCTCAAGAGACCCAGTACTTC. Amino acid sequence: CASNGAQETQYF.

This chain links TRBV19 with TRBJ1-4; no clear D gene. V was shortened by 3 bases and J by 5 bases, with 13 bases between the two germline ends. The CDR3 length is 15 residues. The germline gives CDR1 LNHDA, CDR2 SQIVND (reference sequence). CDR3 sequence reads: CASSIPSHMNEKLFF. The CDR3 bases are TGTGCCAGTAGTATCCCCAGTCATATGAATGAAAAACTGTTTTTT.

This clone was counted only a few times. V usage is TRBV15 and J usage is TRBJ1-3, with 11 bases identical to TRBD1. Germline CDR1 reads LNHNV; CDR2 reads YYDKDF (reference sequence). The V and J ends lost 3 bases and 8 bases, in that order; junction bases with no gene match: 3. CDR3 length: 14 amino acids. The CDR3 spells CATSRDRGLHTIYF. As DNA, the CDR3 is TGTGCCACCAGCAGGGACAGGGGGCTACACACCATATATTTT.

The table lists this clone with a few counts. The CDR3 is CASSLGASGRTDTQYF. CDR3 nucleotides: TGTGCCAGCAGCTTGGGAGCTAGCGGGAGAACAGATACGCAGTATTTT. The chain has TRBV5-4 and TRBJ2-3; 10 nucleotides align to TRBD2. The CDR3 is 16 residues long. Germline CDR1 SGHNT, CDR2 YYREEE (reference sequence). V was pared by 0 bases and J by 3 bases, with 4 bases of the junction left unmatched. Full variable domain (missing parts from reference TRBV5-4 and TRBJ2-3): ETGVTQSPTHLIKTRGQQVTLRCSSQSGHNTVSWYQQALGQGPQFIFQYYREEENGRGNFPPRFSGLQFPNYSSELNVNALELDDSALYLCASSLGASGRTDTQYFGPGTRLTVL.

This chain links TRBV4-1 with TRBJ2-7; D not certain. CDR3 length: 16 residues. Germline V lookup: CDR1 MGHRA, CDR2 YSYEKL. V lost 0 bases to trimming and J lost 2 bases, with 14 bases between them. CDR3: CASSQDGSQSAYEQYF. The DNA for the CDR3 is TGCGCCAGCAGCCAAGATGGCAGCCAGAGCGCCTACGAGCAGTACTTC.

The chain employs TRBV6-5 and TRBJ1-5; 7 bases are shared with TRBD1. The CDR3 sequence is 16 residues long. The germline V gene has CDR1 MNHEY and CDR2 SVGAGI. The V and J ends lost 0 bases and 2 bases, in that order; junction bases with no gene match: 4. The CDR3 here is CASSYSKTGGNQPQHF. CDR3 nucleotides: TGTGCCAGCAGTTACTCGAAAACAGGGGGCAATCAGCCCCAGCATTTT.

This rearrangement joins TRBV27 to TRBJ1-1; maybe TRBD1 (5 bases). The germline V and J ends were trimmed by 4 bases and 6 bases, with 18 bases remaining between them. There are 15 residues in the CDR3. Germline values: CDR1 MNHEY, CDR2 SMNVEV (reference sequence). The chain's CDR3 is CASSSPGVRVSEAFF. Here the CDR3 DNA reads TGTGCCAGCAGTTCTCCGGGGGTAAGGGTTTCTGAAGCTTTCTTT.